This is a list of T cell receptor beta chains from one sample in a study of preoperative IRX-2 immunotherapy in early breast cancer. Sequenced by immunoSEQ multiplex PCR; TCRdb stores in-frame clones only, minus some. The table records fewer than 40,000 clones, around nine tenths of them present only once. This specimen was tumor tissue, taken after IRX-2 immunotherapy. The receptors here all came from a human donor with breast cancer. Both conserved end residues are trimmed from each CDR3.

TRBV11-3,TRBJ1-1,ASSLEHWGGEAF
TRBV5-1,TRBJ1-3,ASSWDRADSGNTIY
TRBV7-2,TRBJ2-3,ASSPTRGTSTDTQY
TRBV11-3,TRBJ1-2,ASSLGVSGPRYGYT
TRBV11-3,TRBJ1-1,ASSLGQGFMNTEAF
TRBV6-8,TRBJ1-2,ASKGQGVARGYT
TRBV29-1,TRBJ1-1,SVVPWGSMNTEAF
TRBV15,TRBJ2-5,ATSSRRLAEETQY
TRBV6-8,TRBJ2-1,ASSYSSGGIHNEQF
TRBV11-3,TRBJ1-1,ASSYSQGADTEAF
TRBV6-8,TRBJ1-5,ASSPGGTGNQPQH
TRBV15,TRBJ1-5,ATSRGQGNQPQH
TRBV6-8,TRBJ1-6,ASSPDRSSYNSPLH